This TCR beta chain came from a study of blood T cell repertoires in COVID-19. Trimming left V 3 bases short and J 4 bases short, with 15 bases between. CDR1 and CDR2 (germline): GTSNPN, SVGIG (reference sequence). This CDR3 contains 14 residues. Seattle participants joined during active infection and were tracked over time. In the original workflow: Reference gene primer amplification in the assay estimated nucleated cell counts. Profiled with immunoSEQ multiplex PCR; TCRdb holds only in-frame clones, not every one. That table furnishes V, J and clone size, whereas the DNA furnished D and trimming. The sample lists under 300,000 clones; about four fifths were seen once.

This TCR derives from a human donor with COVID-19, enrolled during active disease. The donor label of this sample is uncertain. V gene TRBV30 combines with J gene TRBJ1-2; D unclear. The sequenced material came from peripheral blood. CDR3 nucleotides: TGTGCCTGGAGGTTGCCGTCCGGCGGCTATGGCTACACCTTC. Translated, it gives CAWRLPSGGYGYTF.